The source of this T cell receptor (beta chain) is a study of blood T cell repertoires in COVID-19. This clone was seen repeatedly, ten times or more. This CDR3 is built from 14 residues. V shed 5 bases and J 0 bases; nucleotides not matched to a gene: 1. The V gene's germline CDR1 is MNHEY and CDR2 SVGAGI. Original analysis: Reference gene primer amplification yielded estimated nucleated cell counts. The repertoire was sequenced with immunoSEQ multiplex PCR; TCRdb's copy has only in-frame clones and lacks some. D and trimming come from the DNA, and the V and J calls and clone size come from that table. The sample comprises 130,000 to 150,000 clones, about four fifths of which are singletons, and approximately 8.2% rests with the top ten.

The chain employs TRBV6-5 and TRBJ1-1, with 9 bases lining up with TRBD1. The sequenced sample consisted of peripheral blood. The receptor was derived from a human donor in a cohort sampled during active COVID-19. CDR3: CASSRDRVNTEAFF. The CDR3 DNA sequence: TGTGCCAGCAGTAGGGACAGGGTGAACACTGAAGCTTTCTTT.